The entry that follows covers one T cell receptor (beta chain) sequence. This clone has just one count. The antigen it recognizes is unknown. The record has no base qualities; no much larger clone is one base away. The sample comes from a study of control samples from healthy donors and cancer patients (TCRdb year 2020). The library was made by the immunoSEQ multiplex PCR assay. Entries here come from immuneACCESS through TCRdb and include only in-frame sequences with V and J called. Some clones fail to appear in such tables; in the studies checked, an unresolved V gene covers under half of the shortfall, and the cause of the remainder is unknown. This sample is represented by some 17,000 clones; 85% to 90% of them were singletons. Jointly, the top ten make up around 30% of the sample. V is trimmed back by 1 base and J by 0 bases, and the junction contains 2 bases that no gene match accounts for. The CDR3 goes from the cysteine to the phenylalanine over 15 residues. The read is trimmed to its CDR3 DNA, 45 bases read in frame from base 1. The germline V gene gives CDR1 as SGDLS and CDR2 as YYNGEE.

Recombination connected TRBV9 to TRBJ1-1; the central 8 bases match TRBD1. The sample taken for sequencing was PBMCs. The TCR comes from a man between 60 and 75 years old with head and neck cancer. The CDR3: CASSVTGGMNTEAFF. The DNA sequence follows: TGTGCCAGCAGCGTAACAGGGGGTATGAACACTGAAGCTTTCTTT.